The present T cell receptor beta chain was sequenced within a study of cytomegalovirus exposure and HLA in healthy donors. The primer mix had 60 Vbeta and 13 Jbeta primers. Using immunoSEQ multiplex PCR, the repertoire was profiled, and TCRdb retains in-frame clones only, with some absent. The sample yields approximately 110,000 clones, 80% to 85% seen once. The sequenced sample consisted of PBMCs. The clonotype originates from a man aged 25-45 years in good health and CMV-seropositive.

The chain's CDR3 is CASSPRHVWNEQFF. As DNA, the CDR3 is TGCGCCAGCAGCCCCCGACACGTTTGGAATGAGCAGTTCTTC. The chain employs TRBV4-3 and TRBJ2-1; D gene ambiguous. The CDR3 spans 14 residues. Trimming took 4 bases from V and 7 from J, leaving 14 bases between them. Germline-derived CDR1 and CDR2 are LGHNA and YSLEER.